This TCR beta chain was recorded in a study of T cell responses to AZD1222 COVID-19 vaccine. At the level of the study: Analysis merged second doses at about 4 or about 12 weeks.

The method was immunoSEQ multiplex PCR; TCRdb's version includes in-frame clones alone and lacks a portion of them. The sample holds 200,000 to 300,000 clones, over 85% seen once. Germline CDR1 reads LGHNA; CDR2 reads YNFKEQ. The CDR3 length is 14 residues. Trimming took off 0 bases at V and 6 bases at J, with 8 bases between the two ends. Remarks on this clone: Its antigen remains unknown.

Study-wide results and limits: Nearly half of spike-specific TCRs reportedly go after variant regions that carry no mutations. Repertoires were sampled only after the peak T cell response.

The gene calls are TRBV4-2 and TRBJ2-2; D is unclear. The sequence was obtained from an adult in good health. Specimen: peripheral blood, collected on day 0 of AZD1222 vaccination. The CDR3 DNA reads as TGTGCCAGCAGCCAAGAACGAGGTGCCGGGGAGCTGTTTTTT. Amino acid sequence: CASSQERGAGELFF.